Shown below are 21 T cell receptor beta chains from a single sample sequenced in a study of regulatory T cells in long-lasting Graves disease. Construction of the TCR beta libraries employed iRepertoire HTBI primers in conjunction with Arm-PCR of CDR3 regions. A single record per CDR3 protein comes from TCRdb applying MiXCR to the multiplex PCR reads. The table records hundreds of thousands of distinct CDR3 sequences, 15% to 19% of them present only once. Stated time point: newly diagnosed GD, antithyroid drugs for less than 3 months. PBMC-derived RNA was used for the TCR library. The sample in question was peripheral blood mononuclear cells (PBMCs), obtained at new diagnosis, from a patient treated with antithyroid drugs. The source is a female donor with Graves disease.

J is TRBJ2-2 and V is TRBV5-1; D unresolved. Germline V gene sequence: CDR1 SGHRS, CDR2 YFSETQ. The CDR3 length is 13 residues. Trimming shortened V by 4 bases and J by 8 bases, and 12 bases separated the two germline ends. For the CDR3, the DNA is TGCGCCAGCAGCCCCGCAGAGGCAGGGGAGCTGTTTTTT. Translating it yields CASSPAEAGELFF.

The chain is built from TRBV4-1 and TRBJ1-4; TRBD1 matches at 7 bases. Trimming cost V 6 bases and J 7 bases; bases outside gene matches: 11. The germline V gene has CDR1 MGHRA and CDR2 YSYEKL. The CDR3 is made up of 15 amino acids. Here the CDR3 DNA reads TGCGCCAGCAGAAACCACAGGGGAGGCGGTGAAAAACTGTTTTTT. Its translation: CASRNHRGGGEKLFF.

This clonotype was recorded at least ten times. The chain recombines TRBV2 with TRBJ1-1; a weak D match, TRBD1 (5 bases). The CDR3 is 17 amino acids. V gave up 4 bases and J gave up 1 base, with 19 bases separating them. Germline V gene sequence: CDR1 SNHLY, CDR2 FYNNEI. The CDR3 loop reads CASSATTARSTNTEAFF. CDR3 bases: TGTGCCAGCAGTGCGACGACAGCCAGGAGCACGAACACTGAAGCTTTCTTT.

Many counts were recorded for this clonotype. This chain connects TRBV6-4 to TRBJ1-2; a possible D gene is TRBD1 (5 bases). Germline CDR1 reads MRHNA; CDR2 reads SNTAGT. The CDR3 is 14 amino acids. Deletions cut 3 bases from V and 5 bases from J, with 13 bases between. The CDR3 loop reads CASSDTGTGYGYTF. CDR3 DNA sequence: TGTGCCAGCAGTGATACCGGGACGGGATATGGCTACACCTTC.

This clonotype was detected ten times or more. The J gene is TRBJ1-5, the V gene TRBV28, with D perhaps TRBD1 (6 bases). The CDR3 is 15 residues long. Trimming cost V 3 bases and J 4 bases, with 13 bases left between them. CDR1 and CDR2 from the germline V gene are MDHEN and SYDVKM. The CDR3 spells CASSFWGRSNQPQHF. DNA of the CDR3: TGTGCCAGCAGTTTTTGGGGGCGGTCAAATCAGCCCCAGCATTTT.

This chain connects TRBV29-1 to TRBJ1-1; D is undetermined. The germline V and J ends were trimmed by 7 bases and 1 base, with 10 bases remaining between them. CDR3 size: 12 residues. Germline CDR1 reads SQVTM; CDR2 reads ANQGSEA. The CDR3 region is CSGSQRNTEAFF. The CDR3 region has the DNA TGCAGCGGCTCACAGAGGAACACTGAAGCTTTCTTT.

This clonotype was seen many times. The J gene is TRBJ2-3, the V gene TRBV5-1; perhaps TRBD1 as D (5 bases). CDR1 is SGHRS, CDR2 YFSETQ, per germline. V was cut by 0 bases and J by 3 bases, with 17 bases left in between. CDR3 length: 17 residues. The CDR3, as DNA: TGCGCCAGCAGCTTGGCCCCACGACAGCTAAGGACAGATACGCAGTATTTT. Translated: CASSLAPRQLRTDTQYF.

This clonotype was counted once. The CDR3 protein is CASSLGDAGDTQYF. Written as DNA, the CDR3 is TGTGCCAGCAGTTTAGGGGACGCCGGGGATACGCAGTATTTT. The chain recombines TRBV12-3 or TRBV12-4 with TRBJ2-3, with D possibly called TRBD1 or TRBD2 (5 bases each). With 1 base removed from V and 6 bases from J, the gap between germline ends came to 11 bases. The CDR3 runs 14 residues.

This clonotype was recorded many times. V is TRBV7-2 and J is TRBJ2-7; D may correspond to TRBD1 or TRBD2 (5 bases each). Germline CDR1 is SGHTA and CDR2 is FQGNSA. The CDR3 totals 12 residues. The V and J ends lost 1 base and 7 bases respectively, with 8 bases between them. The CDR3 DNA sequence: TGTGCCAGCAGCTTAGTCGGGGCAGAGCAGTACTTC. This codes for CASSLVGAEQYF.

Ten or more counts support this clonotype. V gene TRBV6-1 combines with J gene TRBJ1-1; D might be TRBD1 (5 bases). Germline lookup yields CDR1 MNHNS and CDR2 SASEGT. The CDR3 spans 13 residues. V lost 6 bases to trimming and J lost 0 bases, with 8 bases between them. The DNA for the CDR3 is TGTGCCAGCAGGGACAACCTGAACACTGAAGCTTTCTTT. Its protein product is CASRDNLNTEAFF.

This sequence joins TRBV25-1 and TRBJ1-1, with 8 bases that match TRBD1. This CDR3 comprises 16 residues. Germline CDR1 and CDR2: MGHDK and SYGVNS. Germline trimming cut 3 bases from V and 1 base from J; bases unmatched to any gene: 7. The CDR3 here is CASSDPKDRANTEAFF. CDR3 coding DNA: TGTGCCAGCAGTGACCCCAAGGACAGGGCGAACACTGAAGCTTTCTTT.

Many counts were recorded for this clonotype. J is TRBJ1-2 and V is TRBV6-1; TRBD1 aligns across 7 bases. This CDR3 region has 14 residues. The V gene end was trimmed by 10 bases and the J gene end by 8 bases; junction bases not matched to a gene: 16. Germline CDR1 MNHNS, CDR2 SASEGT. The CDR3 DNA reads TGTGCCACCCTGACAGGGTGGACGCGCGCAGGCTACACCTTC. Residues: CATLTGWTRAGYTF.

This clonotype was counted only a few times. This chain connects TRBV28 to TRBJ2-5; 7 bases match TRBD1. This CDR3 is 14 amino acids long. The germline V gene has CDR1 MDHEN and CDR2 SYDVKM. Trimming cost V 10 bases and J 4 bases; bases outside gene matches: 12. CDR3 protein: CAIVHGQAGETQYF. DNA of the CDR3: TGTGCCATCGTTCACGGACAGGCAGGAGAGACCCAGTACTTC.

This clonotype was observed many times. The chain carries TRBV19 and TRBJ2-1, with 8 bases identical to TRBD1. V shed 1 base and J 5 bases; nucleotides not matched to a gene: 4. The CDR3 consists of 15 residues. Germline-derived CDR1 and CDR2 are LNHDA and SQIVND (reference sequence). CDR3 amino acids: CASSIVDRVNNEQFF. DNA of the CDR3: TGTGCCAGTAGTATAGTGGACAGGGTCAACAATGAGCAGTTCTTC.

This clonotype showed up many times. The chain recombines TRBV5-6 with TRBJ1-1; 10 positions agree with TRBD1. Germline V gene data show CDR1 as SGHDT and CDR2 as YYEEEE. The ends lost 2 bases at V and 4 bases at J; junction bases unmatched: 8. There are 16 residues in the CDR3. The CDR3 loop is CASSFLRTGGVTEAFF. In nucleotides, the CDR3 is TGTGCCAGCAGCTTTCTTCGGACAGGGGGAGTCACTGAAGCTTTCTTT.

This clonotype has at least ten counts. V usage is TRBV28 and J usage is TRBJ2-7, with TRBD2 identical over 13 bases. Germline trimming cut 5 bases from V and 3 bases from J; bases unmatched to any gene: 7. Germline values: CDR1 MDHEN, CDR2 SYDVKM. The CDR3 length is 16 residues. This CDR3 reads CASSPGLAGRYYEQYF. CDR3 DNA: TGTGCCAGCAGTCCGGGACTAGCGGGAAGATACTACGAGCAGTACTTC.

This clonotype was observed a few times. The chain employs TRBV6-5 and TRBJ2-1; D possibly corresponds to TRBD2 (6 bases). Trimming pared 4 bases from V and 0 bases from J, leaving 19 bases between. The CDR3 is 18 residues long. Germline V gene data show CDR1 as MNHEY and CDR2 as SVGAGI. Written as DNA, the CDR3 is TGTGCCAGCAGTTGCTCGATATTGCGGGAAAGCTCCTACAATGAGCAGTTCTTC. Translated, it gives CASSCSILRESSYNEQFF.

This clonotype was detected many times. V usage is TRBV12-3 or TRBV12-4 and J usage is TRBJ1-3; the D is unclear. V lost 6 bases and J 0 bases, leaving 9 bases between the germline ends. The CDR3 is 14 amino acids. CDR3 DNA sequence: TGTGCCAGCAGCAACTGGGACTCTGGAAACACCATATATTTT. Protein product: CASSNWDSGNTIYF.

The J gene is TRBJ2-4, the V gene TRBV30; 7 bases line up with TRBD2. J lost 2 bases, V lost 0 bases, and 1 base had no gene match. Germline lookup yields CDR1 GTSNPN and CDR2 SVGIG (reference sequence). This CDR3 contains 14 residues. The CDR3 is CAWSVRGTKNIQYF. CDR3 nucleotide sequence: TGTGCCTGGAGTGTGCGGGGGACCAAAAACATTCAGTACTTC.

This clonotype has a count of ten or more. The chain combines TRBV28 with TRBJ2-1; TRBD2 is a possible D gene (5 bases). CDR3 length equals 19 residues. Germline values: CDR1 MDHEN, CDR2 SYDVKM. Trimming shortened V by 3 bases and J by 5 bases, and 26 bases separated the two germline ends. The CDR3 coding sequence is TGTGCCAGCAGTTTGCCGGATTGGTGGAGGTTGGGTACAAACAATGAGCAGTTCTTC. It yields the protein CASSLPDWWRLGTNNEQFF.

This clonotype was seen a few times. This chain links TRBV7-8 with TRBJ2-4, with D tentatively TRBD1 (5 bases). The V and J ends lost 10 bases and 8 bases respectively, with 21 bases between them. This CDR3 is 14 amino acids long. The germline CDR1 and CDR2 sequences are SGHVS and FQNEAQ. The CDR3 nucleotides read TGTGCCACGAGACCCCCCCAGGGTGCCGACATTCAGTACTTC. Amino acids: CATRPPQGADIQYF.